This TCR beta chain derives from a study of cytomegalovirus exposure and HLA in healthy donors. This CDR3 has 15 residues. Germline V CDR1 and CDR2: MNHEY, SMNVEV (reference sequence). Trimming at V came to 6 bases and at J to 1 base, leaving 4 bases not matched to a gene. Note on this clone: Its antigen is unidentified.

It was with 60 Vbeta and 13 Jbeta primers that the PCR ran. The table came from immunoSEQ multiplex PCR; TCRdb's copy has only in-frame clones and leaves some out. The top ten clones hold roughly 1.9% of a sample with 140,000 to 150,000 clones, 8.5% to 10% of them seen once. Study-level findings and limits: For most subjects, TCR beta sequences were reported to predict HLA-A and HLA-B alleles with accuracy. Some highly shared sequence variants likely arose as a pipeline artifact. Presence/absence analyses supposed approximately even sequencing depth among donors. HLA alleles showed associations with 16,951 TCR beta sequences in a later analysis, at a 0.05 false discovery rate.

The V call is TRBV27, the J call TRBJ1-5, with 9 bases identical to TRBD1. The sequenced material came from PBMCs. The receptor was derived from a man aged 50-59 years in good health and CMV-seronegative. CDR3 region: CASRTGGVSNQPQHF. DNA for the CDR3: TGTGCCAGCAGAACAGGGGGCGTAAGCAATCAGCCCCAGCATTTT.